This TCR beta chain stems from a study of blood T cells in healthy people across ages. A J-beta primer mix and a sample-barcoded 5' primer were used in a second PCR of about 7 to 11 cycles. TCRdb reprocessed the 5' RACE reads via MiXCR and lists one record per CDR3 protein. The sample shows some 1,000,000 distinct CDR3 sequences, less than 25% of them seen only once. This CDR3 is built from 15 residues. The germline V gene encodes CDR1 ENHRY and CDR2 SYGVKD. Trimming removed 10 bases from V and 11 bases from J, with 29 bases in between. Each of the donors had approximately 10 milliliters of peripheral blood drawn into EDTA-treated Vacutainer tubes. This clonotype was counted between two and nine times. These data were likewise used in another study, on T cells of mothers and their children.

The clonotype comes from a girl aged 2 to 10 in good health. This chain joins TRBV10-3 and TRBJ2-5; D may be TRBD2 (7 bases). The sequencing sample was made of blood. The DNA for the CDR3 is TGTGCCACCTACAACGGGGGGCGAGACCGTGGAGAGCAGTACTTC. Translating it yields CATYNGGRDRGEQYF.